The T cell receptor beta chain under discussion was sequenced for a study of blood T cell repertoires in COVID-19. In the study overall: The cDNA or gDNA used as material had been derived from T cells, B-cell-depleted T cells, or PBMCs.

Source study methods: Nucleated cell counts were estimated from reference gene primer amplification. Sequencing used immunoSEQ multiplex PCR; TCRdb keeps in-frame clones, though not all of them. Clone size and the V and J calls come from that table; the DNA yielded D and trimming. The sample carries roughly 100,000 clones, about 76% recorded once. Germline V gene sequence: CDR1 LNHDA, CDR2 SQIVND (reference sequence). V lost 4 bases to trimming and J lost 5 bases; unmatched junction nucleotides: 4. This CDR3 has 14 amino acids. The chain employs TRBV19 and TRBJ2-1; 8 bases are a match to TRBD2. Sequencing was done on a sample of peripheral blood. The receptor was derived from a woman aged 70-85 years with acute or convalescent COVID-19. The CDR3 here is CASSNGGAHNEQFF. CDR3 DNA sequence: TGTGCCAGTAGTAACGGGGGGGCTCACAATGAGCAGTTCTTC.